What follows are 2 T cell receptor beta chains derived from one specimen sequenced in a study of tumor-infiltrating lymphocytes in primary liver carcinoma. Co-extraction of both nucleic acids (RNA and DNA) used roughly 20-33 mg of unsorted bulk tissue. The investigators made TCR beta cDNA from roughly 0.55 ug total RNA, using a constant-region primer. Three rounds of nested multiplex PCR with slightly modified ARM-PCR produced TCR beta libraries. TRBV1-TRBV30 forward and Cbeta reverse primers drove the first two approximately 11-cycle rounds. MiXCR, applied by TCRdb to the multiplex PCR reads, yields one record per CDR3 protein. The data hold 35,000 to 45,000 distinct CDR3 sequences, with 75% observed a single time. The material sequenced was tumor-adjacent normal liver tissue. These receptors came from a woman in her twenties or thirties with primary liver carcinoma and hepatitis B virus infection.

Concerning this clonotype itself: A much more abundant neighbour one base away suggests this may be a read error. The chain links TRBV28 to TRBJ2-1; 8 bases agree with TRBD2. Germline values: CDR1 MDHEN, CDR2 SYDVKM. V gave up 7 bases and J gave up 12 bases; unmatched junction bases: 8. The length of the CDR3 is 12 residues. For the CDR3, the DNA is TGTGCCAGCATTAAGTGGGGGACTAGGCAGTTCTTC. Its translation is CASIKWGTRQFF. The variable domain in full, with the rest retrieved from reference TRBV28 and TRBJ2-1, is DVKVTQSSRYLVKRTGEKVFLECVQDMDHENMFWYRQDPGLGLRLIYFSYDVKMKEKGDIPEGYSVSREKKERFSLILESASTNQTSMYLCASIKWGTRQFFGPGTRLTVL.

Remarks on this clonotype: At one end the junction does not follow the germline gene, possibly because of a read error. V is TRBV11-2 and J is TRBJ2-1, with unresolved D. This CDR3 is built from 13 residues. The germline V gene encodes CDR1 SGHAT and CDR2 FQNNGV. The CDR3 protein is CANSLGSYNEKSF. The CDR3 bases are TGTGCCAACAGCTTAGGCTCCTACAATGAGAAGTCCTTC.